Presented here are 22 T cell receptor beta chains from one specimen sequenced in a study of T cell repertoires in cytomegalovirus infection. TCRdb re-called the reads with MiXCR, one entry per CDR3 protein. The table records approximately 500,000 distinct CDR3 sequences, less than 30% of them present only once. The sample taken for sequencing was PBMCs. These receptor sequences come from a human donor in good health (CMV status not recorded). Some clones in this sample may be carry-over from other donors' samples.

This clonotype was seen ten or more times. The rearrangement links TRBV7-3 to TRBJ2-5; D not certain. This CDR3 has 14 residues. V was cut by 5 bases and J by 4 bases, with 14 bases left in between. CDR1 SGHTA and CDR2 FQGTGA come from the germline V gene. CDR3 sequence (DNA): TGTGCCAGCAGCCCCCTTGGGCTAGGAGAGACCCAGTACTTC. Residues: CASSPLGLGETQYF.

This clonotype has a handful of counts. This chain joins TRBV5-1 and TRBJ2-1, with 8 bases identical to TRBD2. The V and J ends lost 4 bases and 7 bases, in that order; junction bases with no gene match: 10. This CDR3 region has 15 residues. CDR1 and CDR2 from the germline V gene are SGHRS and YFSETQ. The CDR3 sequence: CASSPRGSGNNEQFF. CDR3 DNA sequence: TGCGCCAGCAGCCCACGGGGTAGCGGGAATAATGAGCAGTTCTTC.

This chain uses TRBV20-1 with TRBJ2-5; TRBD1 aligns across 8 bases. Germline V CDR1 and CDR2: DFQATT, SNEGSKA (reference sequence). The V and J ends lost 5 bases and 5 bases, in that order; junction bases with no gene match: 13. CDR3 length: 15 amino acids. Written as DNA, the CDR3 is TGCAGTGCTCGATCGGAAGACAGGGGCATGGAGACCCAGTACTTC. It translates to CSARSEDRGMETQYF.

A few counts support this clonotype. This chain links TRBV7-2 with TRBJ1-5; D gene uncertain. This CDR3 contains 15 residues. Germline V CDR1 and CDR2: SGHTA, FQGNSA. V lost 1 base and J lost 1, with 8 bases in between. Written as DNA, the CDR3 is TGTGCCAGCAGCTTAGTCACAGACAGCAATCAGCCCCAGCATTTT. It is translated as CASSLVTDSNQPQHF.

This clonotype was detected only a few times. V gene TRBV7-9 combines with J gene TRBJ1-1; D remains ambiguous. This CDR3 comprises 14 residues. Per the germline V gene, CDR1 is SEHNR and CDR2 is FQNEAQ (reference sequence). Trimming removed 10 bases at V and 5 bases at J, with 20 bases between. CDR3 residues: CAIPLRAGRTEAFF. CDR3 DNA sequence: TGTGCCATCCCACTGAGGGCGGGTCGGACTGAAGCTTTCTTT.

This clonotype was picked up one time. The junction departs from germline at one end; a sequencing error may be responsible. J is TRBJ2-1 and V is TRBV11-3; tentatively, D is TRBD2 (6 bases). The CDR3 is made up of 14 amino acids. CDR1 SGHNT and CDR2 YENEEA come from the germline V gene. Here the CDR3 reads CANSLRDFYNEQFF. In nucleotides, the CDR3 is TGTGCCAACAGCCTCCGGGACTTCTACAATGAGCAGTTCTTC.

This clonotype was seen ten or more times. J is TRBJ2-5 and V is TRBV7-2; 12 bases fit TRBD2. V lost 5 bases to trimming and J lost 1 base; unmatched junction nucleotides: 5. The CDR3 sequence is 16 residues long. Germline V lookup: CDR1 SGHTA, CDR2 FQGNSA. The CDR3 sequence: CASSHWTSGTQETQYF. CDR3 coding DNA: TGTGCCAGCAGCCATTGGACTAGCGGGACCCAAGAGACCCAGTACTTC.

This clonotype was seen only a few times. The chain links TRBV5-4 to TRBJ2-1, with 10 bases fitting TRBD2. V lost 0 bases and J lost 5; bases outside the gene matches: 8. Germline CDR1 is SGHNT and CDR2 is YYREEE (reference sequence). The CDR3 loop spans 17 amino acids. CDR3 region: CASSLGGLADLNNEQFF. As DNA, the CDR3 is TGTGCCAGCAGCTTGGGAGGACTAGCGGACCTCAACAATGAGCAGTTCTTC.

CDR3 sequence reads: CASSPRAGGPYNEQFF. The CDR3 DNA reads as TGTGCCAGCAGCCCCCGAGCGGGAGGGCCCTACAATGAGCAGTTCTTC. The chain links TRBV7-2 to TRBJ2-1; 10 bases map to TRBD2. Germline V CDR1 and CDR2: SGHTA, FQGNSA. The trim removed 5 bases at V and 2 bases at J, leaving 6 bases unmatched. The CDR3 totals 16 residues.

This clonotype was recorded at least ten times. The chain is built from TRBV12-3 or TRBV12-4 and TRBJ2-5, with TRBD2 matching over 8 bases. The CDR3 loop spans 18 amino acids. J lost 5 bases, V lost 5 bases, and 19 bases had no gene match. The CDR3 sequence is CASSPGGRGRGFLETQYF. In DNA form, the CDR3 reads TGTGCCAGCAGTCCGGGGGGGCGCGGGAGAGGATTTCTGGAGACCCAGTACTTC.

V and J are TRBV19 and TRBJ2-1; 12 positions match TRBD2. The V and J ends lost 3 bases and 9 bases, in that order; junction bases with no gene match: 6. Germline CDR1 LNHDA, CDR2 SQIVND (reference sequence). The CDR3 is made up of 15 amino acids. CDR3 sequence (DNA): TGTGCCAGTAGTATCTCGACTAGCGGGAGTGCTGAGCAGTTCTTC. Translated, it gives CASSISTSGSAEQFF.

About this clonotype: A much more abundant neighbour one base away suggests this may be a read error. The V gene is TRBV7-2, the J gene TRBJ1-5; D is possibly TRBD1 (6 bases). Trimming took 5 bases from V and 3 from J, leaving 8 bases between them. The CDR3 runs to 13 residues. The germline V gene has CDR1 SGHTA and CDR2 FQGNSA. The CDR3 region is CTSSGQFNQPQHF. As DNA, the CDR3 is TGTACCAGCAGCGGACAGTTCAATCAGCCCCAGCATTTT.

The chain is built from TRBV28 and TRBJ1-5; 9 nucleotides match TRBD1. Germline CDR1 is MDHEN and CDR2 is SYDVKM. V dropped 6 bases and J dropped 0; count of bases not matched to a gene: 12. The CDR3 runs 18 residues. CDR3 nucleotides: TGTGCCAGCAGCGACCGGGACAGGGCTTCCTATAGCAATCAGCCCCAGCATTTT. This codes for CASSDRDRASYSNQPQHF.

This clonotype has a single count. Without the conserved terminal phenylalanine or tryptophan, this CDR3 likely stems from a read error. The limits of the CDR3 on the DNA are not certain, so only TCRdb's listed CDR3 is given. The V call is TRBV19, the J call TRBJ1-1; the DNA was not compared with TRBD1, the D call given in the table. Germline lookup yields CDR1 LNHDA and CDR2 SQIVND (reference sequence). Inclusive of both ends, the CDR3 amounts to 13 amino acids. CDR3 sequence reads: CTSSIPGPHRPLV.

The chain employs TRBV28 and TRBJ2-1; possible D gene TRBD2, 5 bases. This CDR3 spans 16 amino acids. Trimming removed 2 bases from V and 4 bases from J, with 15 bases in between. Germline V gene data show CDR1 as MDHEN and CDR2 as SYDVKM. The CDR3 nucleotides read TGTGCCAGCAGTTTACCCCCTAACCGGGGATACAATGAGCAGTTCTTC. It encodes CASSLPPNRGYNEQFF.

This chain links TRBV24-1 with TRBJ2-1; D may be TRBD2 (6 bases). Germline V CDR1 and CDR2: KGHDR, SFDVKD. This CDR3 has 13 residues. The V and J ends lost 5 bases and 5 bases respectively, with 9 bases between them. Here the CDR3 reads CATSAGLDNEQFF. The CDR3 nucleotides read TGTGCCACCAGTGCGGGACTCGACAATGAGCAGTTCTTC.

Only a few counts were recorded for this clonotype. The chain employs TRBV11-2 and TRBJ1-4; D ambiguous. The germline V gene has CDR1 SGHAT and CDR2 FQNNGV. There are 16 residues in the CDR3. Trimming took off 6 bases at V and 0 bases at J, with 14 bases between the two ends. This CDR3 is CASRTGRAATNEKLFF. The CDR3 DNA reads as TGTGCCAGCAGGACTGGACGGGCAGCAACTAATGAAAAACTGTTTTTT. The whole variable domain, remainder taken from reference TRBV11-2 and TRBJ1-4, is EAGVAQSPRYKIIEKRQSVAFWCNPISGHATLYWYQQILGQGPKLLIQFQNNGVVDDSQLPKDRFSAERLKGVDSTLKIQPAKLEDSAVYLCASRTGRAATNEKLFFGSGTQLSVL.

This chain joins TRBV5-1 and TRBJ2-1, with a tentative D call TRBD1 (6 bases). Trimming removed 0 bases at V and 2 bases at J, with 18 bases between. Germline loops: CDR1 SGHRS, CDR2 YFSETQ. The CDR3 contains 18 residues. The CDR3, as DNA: TGCGCCAGCAGCTTGGCAAGAATTCTGGACAGACCCTACAATGAGCAGTTCTTC. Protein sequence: CASSLARILDRPYNEQFF.

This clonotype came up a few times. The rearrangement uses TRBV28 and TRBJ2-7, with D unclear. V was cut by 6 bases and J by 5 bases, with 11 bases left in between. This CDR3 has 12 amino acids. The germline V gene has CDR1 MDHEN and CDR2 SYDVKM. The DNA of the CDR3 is TGTGCCAGCAGAGAGTTGACGGACGAGCAGTACTTC. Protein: CASRELTDEQYF.

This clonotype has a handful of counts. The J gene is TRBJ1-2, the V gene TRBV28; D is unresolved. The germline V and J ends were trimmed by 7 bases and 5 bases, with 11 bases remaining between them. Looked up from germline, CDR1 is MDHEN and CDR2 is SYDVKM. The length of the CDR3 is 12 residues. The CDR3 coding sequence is TGTGCCAGCAAAGGGAGATTATATGGCTACACCTTC. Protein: CASKGRLYGYTF.

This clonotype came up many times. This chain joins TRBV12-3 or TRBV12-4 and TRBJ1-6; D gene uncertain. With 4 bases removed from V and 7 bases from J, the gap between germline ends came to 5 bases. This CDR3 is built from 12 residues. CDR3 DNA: TGTGCCAGCAGTTCCACGAATTCACCCCTCCACTTT. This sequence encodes CASSSTNSPLHF.

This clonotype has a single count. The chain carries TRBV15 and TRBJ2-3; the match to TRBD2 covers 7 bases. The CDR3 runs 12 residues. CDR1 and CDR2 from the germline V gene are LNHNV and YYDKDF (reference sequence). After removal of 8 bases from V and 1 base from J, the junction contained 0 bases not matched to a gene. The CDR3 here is CATAGGTDTQYF. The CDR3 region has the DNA TGTGCCACCGCGGGGGGCACAGATACGCAGTATTTT.